This passage covers 27 T cell receptor beta chains from one sample sequenced in a study of identical twins. In TCRdb, the 5' RACE reads were re-called with MiXCR into one record per CDR3 protein. The data contain about 700,000 distinct CDR3 sequences, 8.6% of them singletons. This sample was also put to use in a study of yellow fever vaccine responses in identical twins.

The sequencing input was PBMCs. These receptors were taken from a woman between 18 and 29 years old in good health.

This sequence joins TRBV29-1 and TRBJ1-2, with no clear D. The CDR3 is 12 amino acids. In germline, CDR1 is SQVTM, CDR2 ANQGSEA. V lost 4 bases and J lost 4, with 10 bases in between. This CDR3 reads CSVVFVRYGYTF. CDR3 nucleotides: TGCAGCGTTGTTTTCGTCCGCTATGGCTACACCTTC. The full variable domain, completed using reference TRBV29-1 and TRBJ1-2, is SAVISQKPSRDICQRGTSLTIQCQVDSQVTMMFWYRQQPGQSLTLIATANQGSEATYESGFVIDKFPISRPNLTFSTLTVSNMSPEDSSIYLCSVVFVRYGYTFGSGTRLTVV.

This clonotype was observed a few times. The chain joins TRBV7-9 to TRBJ2-7; D remains unclear. Germline CDR1 and CDR2: SEHNR and FQNEAQ (reference sequence). The CDR3 sequence is 13 residues long. Trimming removed 0 bases at V and 5 bases at J, with 8 bases between. The CDR3 nucleotides are TGTGCCAGCAGCTTAGCGGCGCTAGACGAGCAGTACTTC. This encodes CASSLAALDEQYF.

CDR3 sequence: CASRRPGLAGGYEQYF. The CDR3 region has the DNA TGTGCCAGCAGACGACCCGGGCTAGCGGGAGGGTACGAGCAGTACTTC. V gene TRBV27 combines with J gene TRBJ2-7; 12 nucleotides agree with TRBD2. CDR3 length: 16 residues. V lost 6 bases, J lost 4 bases, and 10 bases stayed unmatched. Germline lookup yields CDR1 MNHEY and CDR2 SMNVEV (reference sequence).

V is TRBV7-3 and J is TRBJ2-2; possible D gene TRBD1, 6 bases. V lost 1 base to trimming and J lost 2 bases, with 11 bases between them. The CDR3 runs to 16 residues. Germline lookup yields CDR1 SGHTA and CDR2 FQGTGA. In DNA, the CDR3 is TGTGCCAGCAGCTTAATGGGCAGGGGAAACACCGGGGAGCTGTTTTTT. Its translation: CASSLMGRGNTGELFF. Using reference TRBV7-3 and TRBJ2-2 for the parts outside the CDR3, the full variable domain is GAGVSQTPSNKVTEKGKYVELRCDPISGHTALYWYRQSLGQGPEFLIYFQGTGAADDSGLPNDRFFAVRPEGSVSTLKIQRTERGDSAVYLCASSLMGRGNTGELFFGEGSRLTVL.

This clonotype was detected only a few times. The V gene is TRBV21-1, the J gene TRBJ2-3; the table names TRBD1, a call not compared with the DNA. TRBV21-1 is listed as a pseudogene. This CDR3 contains 11 residues. The CDR3 bases are TGTGCCAGCCCCGGGGGGGATACGCAGTATTTT. Translation: CASPGGDTQYF.

The rearrangement uses TRBV7-2 and TRBJ2-1, with 7 positions matching TRBD2. Germline assignment: CDR1 SGHTA and CDR2 FQGNSA. The V and J ends lost 1 base and 12 bases, in that order; junction bases with no gene match: 9. This CDR3 contains 14 residues. As DNA, the CDR3 is TGTGCCAGCAGCTTAGATCGGCTAGCGGTAGGGCAGTTCTTC. Protein: CASSLDRLAVGQFF.

The V gene is TRBV19, the J gene TRBJ1-2; a weak D match, TRBD1 (5 bases). The germline CDR1 and CDR2 sequences are LNHDA and SQIVND (reference sequence). Between the trimmed V and J ends, which lost 10 bases and 8 bases, there was a span of 17 bases. The CDR3 length is 12 residues. The CDR3 DNA is TGTGCCACCGCCGAAGGGGTACGAGGCTACACCTTC. The encoded protein is CATAEGVRGYTF.

The genes are TRBV4-1 and TRBJ2-3; D is uncertain. The ends were cut back, 0 bases at V and 2 bases at J, with 6 bases in the middle. The CDR3 runs 14 residues. Per germline, CDR1 MGHRA and CDR2 YSYEKL. The CDR3: CASSQDEATDTQYF. CDR3 nucleotides: TGCGCCAGCAGCCAAGATGAGGCCACAGATACGCAGTATTTT.

This clonotype was picked up a small number of times. The CDR3 DNA reads as TGTGCCAGCAGCCTCCAAGTGGGAGGGCGAGACAATGAGCAGTTCTTC. Its protein product is CASSLQVGGRDNEQFF. This chain uses TRBV3-1 with TRBJ2-1; 7 nucleotides align to TRBD2. The germline V gene encodes CDR1 LGHDT and CDR2 YNNKEL (reference sequence). The junction had 11 bases not matched to a gene; V was cut back by 4 bases and J by 5 bases. This CDR3 comprises 16 residues.

This clonotype was picked up a small number of times. This chain connects TRBV5-8 to TRBJ2-5, with a weak D call TRBD1 (5 bases). The germline V gene has CDR1 SGHTS and CDR2 YDEGEE. V shed 0 bases and J shed 2 bases, with 14 bases lying between them. CDR3 length: 16 amino acids. This chain's CDR3 is CASSLGRKGLQETQYF. The CDR3 coding sequence is TGTGCCAGCAGCTTGGGCAGGAAGGGGCTGCAAGAGACCCAGTACTTC.

CDR3 loop: CASSFRRAGNYEQYF. The CDR3, as DNA: TGTGCCAGCAGTTTCCGACGAGCAGGGAACTACGAGCAGTACTTC. The chain recombines TRBV27 with TRBJ2-7, with a possible D match to TRBD1 (5 bases). The germline V gene encodes CDR1 MNHEY and CDR2 SMNVEV (reference sequence). The V and J ends lost 3 bases and 3 bases respectively, with 15 bases between them. CDR3 size: 15 residues.

This clonotype was found many times. The chain recombines TRBV7-9 with TRBJ2-1; perhaps D is TRBD1 or TRBD2 (5 bases each). Germline values: CDR1 SEHNR, CDR2 FQNEAQ (reference sequence). The CDR3 has 13 amino acids. V lost 2 bases and J 7 bases, leaving 9 bases between the germline ends. The CDR3 DNA follows: TGTGCCAGCAGCTTAATGGGGGTAAATGAGCAGTTCTTC. Its translation: CASSLMGVNEQFF.

The rearrangement links TRBV6-1 to TRBJ2-3; possibly TRBD1 for D (6 bases). This CDR3 is 14 amino acids long. Germline assignment: CDR1 MNHNS and CDR2 SASEGT. The V end was cut by 7 bases, the J end by 3 bases, with 14 bases between. CDR3 sequence reads: CASTGQGYTDTQYF. CDR3 sequence (DNA): TGTGCCAGCACCGGTCAGGGGTATACAGATACGCAGTATTTT.

Many counts were recorded for this clonotype. This chain uses TRBV10-2 with TRBJ2-7; TRBD2 matches 8 bases. In germline, CDR1 is WSHSY, CDR2 SAAADI. After removal of 10 bases from V and 0 bases from J, the junction contained 2 bases not matched to a gene. The CDR3 is 12 residues long. The chain's CDR3 is CATGTSSYEQYF. In nucleotides, the CDR3 is TGCGCCACCGGGACTAGCTCCTACGAGCAGTACTTC.

This chain links TRBV3-1 with TRBJ2-5; 9 positions agree with TRBD2. Per germline, CDR1 LGHDT and CDR2 YNNKEL (reference sequence). This CDR3 region has 18 residues. J gave up 3 bases and V 4 bases, and 15 bases lay outside the gene matches. The CDR3 bases are TGTGCCAGCAGCCTAACCACGGCGGGGGGGCTGTTCGAAGAGACCCAGTACTTC. This sequence encodes CASSLTTAGGLFEETQYF.

The sample holds many counts of this clonotype. The chain combines TRBV5-1 with TRBJ2-2; TRBD1 is a possible D gene (6 bases). V was trimmed by 3 bases and J by 0 bases, leaving 12 bases between them. Germline-derived CDR1 and CDR2 are SGHRS and YFSETQ. The CDR3 length is 16 residues. The CDR3 DNA reads as TGCGCCAGCAGCTCCCCGACAGGCGCGAACACCGGGGAGCTGTTTTTT. It encodes CASSSPTGANTGELFF.

The J gene is TRBJ2-3, the V gene TRBV3-1; 7 bases match TRBD2. The trim removed 2 bases at V and 0 bases at J, leaving 8 bases unmatched. The CDR3 loop spans 17 amino acids. In germline, CDR1 is LGHDT, CDR2 YNNKEL (reference sequence). The CDR3 DNA follows: TGTGCCAGCAGCCAACAAGCGGGACGCACTAGCACAGATACGCAGTATTTT. Translating it yields CASSQQAGRTSTDTQYF.

There are many counts of this clonotype. The chain uses TRBV6-5 and TRBJ2-1, with D unresolved. Trimming removed 2 bases at V and 10 bases at J, with 12 bases between. The length of the CDR3 is 13 residues. Per germline, CDR1 MNHEY and CDR2 SVGAGI. CDR3 DNA: TGTGCCAGCAGTTACGGGGAATCAAGGGAGCAGTTCTTC. This translates into CASSYGESREQFF.

This clonotype was counted a few times. For the CDR3, the DNA is TGTGCCAGCAGTTTATTCGACGGGTACAAAAACATTCAGTACTTC. Its protein is CASSLFDGYKNIQYF. The V and J genes are TRBV28 and TRBJ2-4; D gene unclear. Trimming took off 1 base at V and 3 bases at J, with 10 bases between the two ends. CDR1 MDHEN and CDR2 SYDVKM come from the germline V gene. The CDR3 spans 15 residues.

The chain joins TRBV30 to TRBJ2-1, with D perhaps assigned TRBD1 or TRBD2 (5 bases each). The CDR3 runs to 12 residues. The V and J ends lost 5 bases and 7 bases respectively, with 12 bases between them. CDR1 GTSNPN and CDR2 SVGIG come from the germline V gene (reference sequence). The DNA for the CDR3 is TGTGCCTGGGAGGGGCGGAGGAATGAGCAGTTCTTC. Its protein is CAWEGRRNEQFF.

This clonotype has at least ten counts. The gene calls are TRBV20-1 and TRBJ2-1; D perhaps matches TRBD2 (7 bases). Looked up from germline, CDR1 is DFQATT and CDR2 is SNEGSKA (reference sequence). Trimming cost V 6 bases and J 7 bases, with 25 bases left between them. The CDR3 is made up of 16 amino acids. CDR3: CSARNRGAEWSNEQFF. CDR3 DNA sequence: TGCAGTGCCCGGAACCGGGGGGCGGAGTGGAGTAATGAGCAGTTCTTC.

This clonotype came up many times. This chain connects TRBV29-1 to TRBJ2-7, with TRBD2 as a possible D gene (6 bases). CDR1 is SQVTM and CDR2 is ANQGSEA in the germline V gene. The CDR3 loop spans 16 amino acids. V lost 4 bases and J 6 bases, leaving 25 bases between the germline ends. For the CDR3, the DNA is TGCAGCGTTGGATCGGTAGCAGGGACCAACGGGGGCGAGCAGTACTTC. Its translation is CSVGSVAGTNGGEQYF.

This clonotype was seen more than once but under ten times. V and J are TRBV6-1 and TRBJ1-2, with unresolved D. V lost 5 bases and J 0 bases, leaving 13 bases between the germline ends. This CDR3 region has 15 residues. Germline assignment: CDR1 MNHNS and CDR2 SASEGT. CDR3 nucleotide sequence: TGTGCCAGCAGTCCCGTCCCATCGGCTAACTATGGCTACACCTTC. It translates to CASSPVPSANYGYTF.

This sequence joins TRBV30 and TRBJ2-5, with no clear D. The CDR3 totals 10 residues. Germline loops: CDR1 GTSNPN, CDR2 SVGIG (reference sequence). V dropped 2 bases and J dropped 5 bases, with 3 bases sitting between them. The CDR3 region is CAWSLETQYF. For the CDR3, the DNA is TGTGCCTGGAGTTTGGAGACCCAGTACTTC.

V gene TRBV9 combines with J gene TRBJ2-5; D is tentatively TRBD1 or TRBD2 (7 bases each). This CDR3 is built from 15 residues. Trimming left V 3 bases short and J 7 bases short, with 19 bases between. Germline V CDR1 and CDR2: SGDLS, YYNGEE. In DNA form, the CDR3 reads TGTGCCAGCAGCGCGGGAGGACAGGTGGTCCCGACCCAGTACTTC. Protein: CASSAGGQVVPTQYF.

This clonotype has only a few counts. The chain recombines TRBV3-1 with TRBJ2-2; 11 bases match TRBD2. Germline CDR1 reads LGHDT; CDR2 reads YNNKEL (reference sequence). The V segment lost 3 bases and the J segment 6 bases; nucleotides outside the gene matches: 9. The CDR3 is made up of 17 amino acids. CDR3 nucleotides: TGTGCCAGCAGCCAGGAAGGACTAGCGGGCCTGGCCGGGGAGCTGTTTTTT. Amino acids: CASSQEGLAGLAGELFF.

This clonotype was found many times. V usage is TRBV12-3 or TRBV12-4 and J usage is TRBJ2-7; 10 bases map to TRBD1. J lost 5 bases, V lost 5 bases, and 9 bases had no gene match. This CDR3 spans 15 amino acids. The DNA of the CDR3 is TGTGCCAGCAGTCTACTTGGGACAGGGGCGAACGAGCAGTACTTC. Translated, it gives CASSLLGTGANEQYF.